The 2 T cell receptor beta chains reported below all come from one sample, sequenced in a study of T cell responses to AZD1222 COVID-19 vaccine. The method was immunoSEQ multiplex PCR; TCRdb's version includes in-frame clones alone and lacks a portion of them. Among around 110,000 clones listed, about nine tenths were seen once. This sample comprised peripheral blood, obtained on day 0 of AZD1222 vaccination. These receptors were taken from an adult in good health.

This clone has a single count. CDR3: CASSTGDKTYTDTQYF. CDR3 nucleotide sequence: TGTGCCAGCTCCACAGGCGACAAAACCTACACAGATACGCAGTATTTT. The chain recombines TRBV9 with TRBJ2-3, with D perhaps matching TRBD1 (5 bases). The CDR3 covers 16 residues. CDR1 and CDR2 (germline): SGDLS, YYNGEE. The germline V and J ends were trimmed by 7 bases and 2 bases, with 20 bases remaining between them. Full variable domain (remainder filled in from reference TRBV9 and TRBJ2-3): DSGVTQTPKHLITATGQRVTLRCSPRSGDLSVYWYQQSLDQGLQFLIQYYNGEERAKGNILERFSAQQFPDLHSELNLSSLELGDSALYFCASSTGDKTYTDTQYFGPGTRLTVL.

CDR3 protein: CAWSSGYEQYF. CDR3 in DNA: TGTGCCTGGAGTTCGGGGTACGAGCAGTACTTC. The gene calls are TRBV30 and TRBJ2-7, with D possibly being TRBD2 (5 bases). Germline V CDR1 and CDR2: GTSNPN, SVGIG (reference sequence). The V end lost 2 bases, the J end lost 4 bases, and 6 bases lay between the germline ends. This CDR3 comprises 11 residues.